This T cell receptor (beta chain) was identified in a study of cytomegalovirus exposure and HLA in healthy donors. Study-wide results and limits: Most TCRs appeared rarely, but some public TCRs recurred in many donors.

With 4 bases clipped from V and 0 bases from J, the junction kept 8 bases outside the gene matches. CDR3 length: 17 residues. Looked up from germline, CDR1 is SGDLS and CDR2 is YYNGEE. Points on this clone: Its antigen remains unknown.

Libraries were prepared by immunoSEQ multiplex PCR; TCRdb keeps only in-frame clonotypes and omits some of them. The repertoire consists of about 150,000 clones, with approximately 91% occurring once and the leading ten covering approximately 3.2%. The V call is TRBV9, the J call TRBJ2-1; 9 nucleotides line up with TRBD1. The clonotype comes from a woman aged 18-29 years in good health and CMV-seropositive. Specimen: PBMCs. The CDR3 DNA sequence: TGTGCCAGCAGCCTTCCCGGGACAGGGAGCTCCTACAATGAGCAGTTCTTC. Residues: CASSLPGTGSSYNEQFF.